This T cell receptor (beta chain) was recovered during a study of tumour-infiltrating T cells in Burkitt lymphoma. The method was immunoSEQ multiplex PCR; TCRdb's version includes in-frame clones alone and lacks a portion of them. The sample includes 800 or so clones, around a quarter of them seen just once. This clone is judged large. Antigen specificity is unknown. Study-wide findings and caveats: Several public clonotypes recurred in numerous Burkitt lymphoma patients.

Germline V lookup: CDR1 SGHAT, CDR2 FQNNGV. Losses at the gene ends were 5 bases for V and 5 bases for J; bases not matched to a gene: 4. CDR3 length equals 14 residues. The clonotype comes from a human donor with Burkitt lymphoma. Sequencing was carried out using tumor tissue. This chain uses TRBV11-2 with TRBJ1-5; 9 positions agree with TRBD1. CDR3 sequence (DNA): TGTGCCAGCAGCGGGACAGGGCGTGATCAGCCCCAGCATTTT. Its translation: CASSGTGRDQPQHF.